This TCR beta chain was identified during a study of Ad26.COV2.S vaccination and SARS-CoV-2 variants. On the study more broadly: Ad26.COV2.S given intramuscularly, once or twice 56 days apart. General observations from the study: Researchers cautioned that TCR breadth and depth analyses may have underestimated total T cell responses. Breadth measured for non-spike TCRs was similar across vaccine and placebo recipients.

There are 17 residues in the CDR3. Trimming took 0 bases from V and 1 from J, leaving 15 bases between them. Germline assignment: CDR1 LGHDT and CDR2 YNNKEL (reference sequence). Details on this clone: Its antigen is not known.

TCRdb's copy holds only in-frame clones and misses some; the assay was immunoSEQ multiplex PCR. The table includes hundreds of thousands of clones, roughly 90% detected once. Treatment specified: around 19 received Ad26.COV2.S at low or high dose, single or two shots; several received placebo; per-sample allocation not given. Collection of samples fell on day 63 after the first vaccine or placebo injection. A Boston donor was an adult aged 18-55 years. The J gene is TRBJ1-1, the V gene TRBV3-1 (or the pseudogene TRBV3-2); TRBD1 is a possible D gene (6 bases). The sequence came from a person between 18 and 59 years old who received the Ad26.COV2.S COVID-19 vaccine or a placebo. Specimen: peripheral blood, collected in a trial of Ad26.COV2.S vaccine versus placebo. CDR3 DNA: TGTGCCAGCAGCCAAGATGTCAGGGGTGAAGGGAACACTGAAGCTTTCTTT. It is translated as CASSQDVRGEGNTEAFF.